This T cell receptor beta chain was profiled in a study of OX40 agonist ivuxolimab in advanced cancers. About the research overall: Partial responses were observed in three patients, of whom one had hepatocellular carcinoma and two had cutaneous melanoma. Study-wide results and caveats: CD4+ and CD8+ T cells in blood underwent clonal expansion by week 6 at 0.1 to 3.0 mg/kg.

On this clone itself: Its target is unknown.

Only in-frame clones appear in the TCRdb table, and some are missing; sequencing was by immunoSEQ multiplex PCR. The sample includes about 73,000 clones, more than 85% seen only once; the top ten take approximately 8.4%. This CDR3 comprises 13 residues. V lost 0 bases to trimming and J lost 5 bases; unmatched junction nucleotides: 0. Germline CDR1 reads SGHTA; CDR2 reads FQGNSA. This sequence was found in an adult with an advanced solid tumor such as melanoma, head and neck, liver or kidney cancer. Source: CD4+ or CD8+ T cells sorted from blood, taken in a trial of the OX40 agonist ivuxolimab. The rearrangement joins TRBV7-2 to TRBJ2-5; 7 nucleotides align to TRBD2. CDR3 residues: CASSLAGGETQYF. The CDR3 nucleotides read TGTGCCAGCAGCTTAGCGGGGGGGGAGACCCAGTACTTC.